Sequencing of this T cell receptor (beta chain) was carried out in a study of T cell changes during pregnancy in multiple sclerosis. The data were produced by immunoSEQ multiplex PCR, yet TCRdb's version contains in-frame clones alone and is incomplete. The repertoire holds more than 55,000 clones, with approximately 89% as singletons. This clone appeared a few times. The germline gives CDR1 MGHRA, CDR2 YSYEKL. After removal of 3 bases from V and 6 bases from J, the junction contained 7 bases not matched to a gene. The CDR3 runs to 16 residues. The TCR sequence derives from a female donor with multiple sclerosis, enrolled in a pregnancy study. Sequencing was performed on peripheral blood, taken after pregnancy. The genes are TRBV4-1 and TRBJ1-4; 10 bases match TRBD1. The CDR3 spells CASSHGSGTGDEKLFF. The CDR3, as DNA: TGCGCCAGCAGCCATGGATCCGGGACAGGGGATGAAAAACTGTTTTTT.